This TCR beta chain was recorded in a study of blood T cell repertoires in COVID-19. Assay: immunoSEQ multiplex PCR; the TCRdb copy retains only in-frame clones and omits some. The sample carries about 410,000 clones, around 91% recorded once. The V and J ends lost 2 bases and 6 bases, in that order; junction bases with no gene match: 10. CDR1 and CDR2 (germline): MNHEY, SMNVEV (reference sequence). The CDR3 runs to 16 residues. Seattle researchers signed up patients amid active infection and tracked them longitudinally. The chain carries TRBV27 and TRBJ2-3, with 8 bases identical to TRBD2. The sequence came from a woman between 35 and 50 years old with COVID-19, enrolled during active disease. Material: peripheral blood. The CDR3 nucleotides read TGTGCCAGCAGTTTAGCCGGGACTAGGGGCGTGGATACGCAGTATTTT. Amino acids: CASSLAGTRGVDTQYF.